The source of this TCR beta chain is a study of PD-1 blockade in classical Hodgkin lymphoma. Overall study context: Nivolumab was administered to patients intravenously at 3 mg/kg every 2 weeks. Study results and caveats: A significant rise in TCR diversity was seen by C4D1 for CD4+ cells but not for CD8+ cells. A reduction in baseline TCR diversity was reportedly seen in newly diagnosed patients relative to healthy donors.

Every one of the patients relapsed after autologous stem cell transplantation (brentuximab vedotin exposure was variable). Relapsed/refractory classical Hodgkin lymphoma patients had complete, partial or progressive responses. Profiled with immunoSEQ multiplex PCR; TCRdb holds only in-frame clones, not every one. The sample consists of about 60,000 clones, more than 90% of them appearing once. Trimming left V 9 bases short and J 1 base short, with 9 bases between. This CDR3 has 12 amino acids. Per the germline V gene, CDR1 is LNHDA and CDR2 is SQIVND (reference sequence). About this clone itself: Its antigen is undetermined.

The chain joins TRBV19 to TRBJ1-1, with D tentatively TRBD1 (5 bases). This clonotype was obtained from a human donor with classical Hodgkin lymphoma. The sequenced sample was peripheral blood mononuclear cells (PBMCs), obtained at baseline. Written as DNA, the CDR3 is TGTGCCAGCTTCCAGGGGAACACTGAAGCTTTCTTT. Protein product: CASFQGNTEAFF. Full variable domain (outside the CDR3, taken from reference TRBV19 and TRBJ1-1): DGGITQSPKYLFRKEGQNVTLSCEQNLNHDAMYWYRQDPGQGLRLIYYSQIVNDFQKGDIAEGYSVSREKKESFPLTVTSAQKNPTAFYLCASFQGNTEAFFGQGTRLTVV.